This record concerns one TCR beta chain sequence. The data were produced by immunoSEQ multiplex PCR, yet TCRdb's version contains in-frame clones alone and is incomplete. The repertoire includes 150,000 to 200,000 clones, roughly 90% of them detected once, and around 6.7% sits in the top ten. Ages ranged from about 18 to 89 years, with residence in some 25 US areas. Germline CDR1 is MNHEY and CDR2 is SMNVEV (reference sequence). The CDR3 is 14 amino acids. The V and J ends lost 6 bases and 6 bases respectively, with 17 bases between them. These data originate in a study of blood T cell repertoires in COVID-19. At the level of the study: The United States, Italy and Spain provided the acute and convalescent COVID-19 samples.

The chain carries TRBV27 and TRBJ1-1; TRBD1 might be the D (6 bases). This TCR was sampled from a woman aged 45-60 years who had recovered from COVID-19. The sample taken for sequencing was PBMCs or T cells enriched from blood (not recorded which). CDR3 nucleotides: TGTGCCAGCAGACCTGGGACATCGGAATCTGAAGCTTTCTTT. Its protein is CASRPGTSESEAFF.